This TCR beta chain originates from a study of cytomegalovirus exposure and HLA in healthy donors. A remark on this clone: Its antigen is still unknown.

PCR amplification relied on 60 Vbeta primers (plus 13 Jbeta primers). Profiling relied on immunoSEQ multiplex PCR, and the TCRdb table lists in-frame clones only, not all of them. The sample yields some 200,000 clones, approximately 83% seen once. Germline assignment: CDR1 LNHDA and CDR2 SQIVND (reference sequence). There are 15 residues in the CDR3. V was pared by 5 bases and J by 6 bases, with 8 bases of the junction left unmatched. The donors (healthy individuals) were bone marrow donors. Study results and limitations: Associated with HLA alleles at 0.05 false discovery rate in a later analysis were 16,951 TCR beta sequences. Being productive about 87% or about 30% of the time was typical of most TCR beta V segments in an earlier analysis. Researchers reported in a later analysis that a missense DCLRE1C variant was tied to TCR beta V- and J-gene trimming.

The TCR sequence derives from a boy aged 2 to 10 in good health and CMV-seronegative. The genes are TRBV19 and TRBJ2-7; 12 bases map to TRBD2. Sequences were obtained from PBMCs. The DNA of the CDR3 is TGTGCCAGTAGTCCGCGACTAGCGGGAGCTCGCGAGCAGTACTTC. This sequence encodes CASSPRLAGAREQYF.